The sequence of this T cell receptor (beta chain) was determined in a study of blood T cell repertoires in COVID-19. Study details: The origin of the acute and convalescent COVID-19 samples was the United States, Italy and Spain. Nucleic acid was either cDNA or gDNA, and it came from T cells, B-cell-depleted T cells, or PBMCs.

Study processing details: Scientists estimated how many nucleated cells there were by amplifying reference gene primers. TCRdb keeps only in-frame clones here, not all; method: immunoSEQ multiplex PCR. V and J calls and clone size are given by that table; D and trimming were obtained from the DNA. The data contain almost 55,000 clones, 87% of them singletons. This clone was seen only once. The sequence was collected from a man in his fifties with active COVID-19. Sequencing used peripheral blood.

This CDR3 is CASSPLLRDSENIQYF. CDR3 coding DNA: TGCGCCAGCAGCCCGCTTCTCCGGGACAGCGAGAACATTCAGTACTTC. This chain joins TRBV4-3 and TRBJ2-4, with 7 nucleotides matching TRBD1. V shed 4 bases, J shed 7 bases, and the junction held 13 bases outside the gene matches. CDR1 and CDR2 from the germline V gene are LGHNA and YSLEER. There are 16 residues in the CDR3.